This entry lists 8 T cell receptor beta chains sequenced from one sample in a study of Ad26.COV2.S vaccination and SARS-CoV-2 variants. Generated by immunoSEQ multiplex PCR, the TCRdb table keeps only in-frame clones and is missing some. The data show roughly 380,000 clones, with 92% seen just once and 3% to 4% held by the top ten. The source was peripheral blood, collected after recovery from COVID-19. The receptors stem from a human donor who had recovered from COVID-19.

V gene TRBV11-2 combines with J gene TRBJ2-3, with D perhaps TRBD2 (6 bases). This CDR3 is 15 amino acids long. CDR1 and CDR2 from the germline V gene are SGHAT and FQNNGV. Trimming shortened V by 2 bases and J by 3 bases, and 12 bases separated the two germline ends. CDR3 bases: TGTGCCAGCAGCTTACTAGCGCAAAAGACAGATACGCAGTATTTT. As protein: CASSLLAQKTDTQYF.

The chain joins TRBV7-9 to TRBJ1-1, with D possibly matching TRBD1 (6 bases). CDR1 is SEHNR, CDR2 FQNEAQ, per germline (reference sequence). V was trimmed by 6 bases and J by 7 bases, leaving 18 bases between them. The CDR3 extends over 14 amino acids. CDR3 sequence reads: CASSFPGAGIEAFF. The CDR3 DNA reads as TGTGCCAGCAGTTTCCCAGGGGCCGGGATTGAAGCTTTCTTT.

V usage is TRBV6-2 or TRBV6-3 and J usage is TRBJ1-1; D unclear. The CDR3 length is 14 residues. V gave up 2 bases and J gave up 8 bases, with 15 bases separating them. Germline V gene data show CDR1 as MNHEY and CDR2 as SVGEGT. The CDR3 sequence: CASSYGIGPPEAFF. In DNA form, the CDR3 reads TGTGCCAGCAGTTACGGTATCGGGCCTCCAGAAGCTTTCTTT.

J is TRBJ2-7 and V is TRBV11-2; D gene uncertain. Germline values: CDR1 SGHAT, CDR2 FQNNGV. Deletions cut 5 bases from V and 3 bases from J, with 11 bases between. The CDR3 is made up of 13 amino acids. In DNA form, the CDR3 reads TGTGCCAGCAGCCTTCTCGTCGGCTACGAGCAGTACTTC. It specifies CASSLLVGYEQYF.

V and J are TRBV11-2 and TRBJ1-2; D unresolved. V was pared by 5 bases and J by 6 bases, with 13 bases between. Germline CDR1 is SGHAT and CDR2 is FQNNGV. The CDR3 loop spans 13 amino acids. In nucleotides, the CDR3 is TGTGCCAGCAGCCCCTCCAACGGGGATGGCTACACCTTC. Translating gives CASSPSNGDGYTF. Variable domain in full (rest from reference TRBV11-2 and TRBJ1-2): EAGVAQSPRYKIIEKRQSVAFWCNPISGHATLYWYQQILGQGPKLLIQFQNNGVVDDSQLPKDRFSAERLKGVDSTLKIQPAKLEDSAVYLCASSPSNGDGYTFGSGTRLTVV.

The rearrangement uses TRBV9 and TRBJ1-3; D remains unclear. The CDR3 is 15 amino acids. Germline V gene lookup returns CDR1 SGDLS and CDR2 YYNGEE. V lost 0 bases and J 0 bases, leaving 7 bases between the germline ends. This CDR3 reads CASSVESLSGNTIYF. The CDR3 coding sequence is TGTGCCAGCAGCGTAGAATCCCTCTCTGGAAACACCATATATTTT. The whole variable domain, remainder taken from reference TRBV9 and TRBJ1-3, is DSGVTQTPKHLITATGQRVTLRCSPRSGDLSVYWYQQSLDQGLQFLIQYYNGEERAKGNILERFSAQQFPDLHSELNLSSLELGDSALYFCASSVESLSGNTIYFGEGSWLTVV.

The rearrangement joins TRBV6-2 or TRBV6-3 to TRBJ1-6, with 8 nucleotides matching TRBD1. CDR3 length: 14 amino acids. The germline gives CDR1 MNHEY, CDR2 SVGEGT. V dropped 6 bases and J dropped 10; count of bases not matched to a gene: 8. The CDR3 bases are TGTGCCAGCAGCCAGGACAGGGCGTTATCACCCCTCCACTTT. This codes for CASSQDRALSPLHF.

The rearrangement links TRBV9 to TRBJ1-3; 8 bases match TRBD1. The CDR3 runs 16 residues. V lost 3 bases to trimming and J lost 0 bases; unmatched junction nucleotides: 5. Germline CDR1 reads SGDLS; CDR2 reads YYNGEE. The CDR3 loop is CASSATGVSSGNTIYF. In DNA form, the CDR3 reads TGTGCCAGCAGCGCGACAGGGGTTAGCTCTGGAAACACCATATATTTT.